This TCR beta chain stems from a study of T cell responses to AZD1222 COVID-19 vaccine. Overall study findings and caveats: After the peak T cell response, and only then, were repertoires sampled. Spike-specific TCR repertoires showed rising breadth and depth after two AZD1222 doses. Reports indicate that nearly half of spike-specific TCRs are directed at unmutated variant regions.

As regards this clone: Its target is not known.

Germline V gives CDR1 MNHEY, CDR2 SVGAGI. There are 13 residues in the CDR3. Trimming removed 6 bases from V and 4 bases from J; junction bases left unmatched: 5. Profiled with immunoSEQ multiplex PCR; TCRdb holds only in-frame clones, not every one. Of around 110,000 clones listed, approximately 83% were seen once; the top ten hold roughly 3.8%. This TCR derives from an adult in good health. This specimen consisted of peripheral blood, obtained on day 0 of MenACWY control vaccination. The J gene is TRBJ1-1, the V gene TRBV6-5; 7 nucleotides line up with TRBD1. Here the CDR3 reads CASSRRGGTEAFF. CDR3 nucleotide sequence: TGTGCCAGCAGCCGCAGGGGGGGCACTGAAGCTTTCTTT.